This T cell receptor beta chain came from a study of T cells in Graves' hyperthyroidism and ophthalmopathy. As for the study in general: Before treatment of any kind, peripheral blood was taken at initial diagnosis.

Trimming pared 3 bases from V and 5 bases from J, leaving 8 bases between. This CDR3 region has 12 residues. Authors of the study amplified TCR beta CDR3 regions from RNA transcripts. Carried out on the TCR CDR3, a first-round RT-PCR used the HTBI primer set. TCRdb ran MiXCR on the multiplex PCR reads and lists one entry per CDR3 protein. The table has about 350,000 distinct CDR3 sequences, roughly 20% seen once. This clonotype was found many times. The V and J genes are TRBV12-3 or TRBV12-4 and TRBJ2-7, with D perhaps being TRBD1 or TRBD2 (5 bases each). The source material was blood. The receptor was isolated from a woman between 35 and 50 years old with Graves' ophthalmopathy. CDR3 residues: CASSLGVHEQYF. Here the CDR3 DNA reads TGTGCCAGCAGTTTGGGGGTCCACGAGCAGTACTTC.